These 11 T cell receptor beta chains originate from one sample sequenced in a study of cytomegalovirus exposure and HLA in healthy donors. PCR amplification relied on 60 Vbeta primers (plus 13 Jbeta primers). Only in-frame clones appear in the TCRdb table, and some are missing; sequencing was by immunoSEQ multiplex PCR. The data hold fewer than 200,000 clones, with approximately 77% observed a single time. Sequencing input: PBMCs. Receptor source: a male donor in good health and CMV-seropositive.

This chain connects TRBV6-5 to TRBJ1-1, with D unclear. The V end was cut by 0 bases, the J end by 2 bases, with 13 bases between. In germline, CDR1 is MNHEY, CDR2 SVGAGI. The CDR3 extends over 16 amino acids. CDR3 DNA sequence: TGTGCCAGCAGTTACTCGGGGAGGCTTCAAAACACTGAAGCTTTCTTT. Its protein is CASSYSGRLQNTEAFF.

The chain carries TRBV11-3 and TRBJ2-7; D perhaps matches TRBD2 (6 bases). CDR1 is SGHNT and CDR2 is YENEEA in the germline V gene. The CDR3 sequence is 14 residues long. V lost 1 base and J lost 1, with 8 bases in between. CDR3 nucleotides: TGTGCCAGCAGCTTAGGAAGCGGGTCCTACGAGCAGTACTTC. It encodes CASSLGSGSYEQYF.

This clone turned up a few times. This chain connects TRBV25-1 to TRBJ1-1; TRBD1 is a possible D gene (6 bases). The germline V and J ends were trimmed by 3 bases and 3 bases, with 14 bases remaining between them. In germline, CDR1 is MGHDK, CDR2 SYGVNS. The CDR3 length is 15 residues. CDR3 nucleotide sequence: TGTGCCAGCAGTGAGGCAGGGGCGGGGGACACTGAAGCTTTCTTT. It specifies CASSEAGAGDTEAFF. The variable domain in full, with the rest retrieved from reference TRBV25-1 and TRBJ1-1, is EADIYQTPRYLVIGTGKKITLECSQTMGHDKMYWYQQDPGMELHLIHYSYGVNSTEKGDLSSESTVSRIRTEHFPLTLESARPSHTSQYLCASSEAGAGDTEAFFGQGTRLTVV.

V is TRBV14 and J is TRBJ2-7; D is possibly TRBD1 (5 bases). V was cut by 8 bases and J by 6 bases, with 17 bases left in between. Germline CDR1 reads SGHDN; CDR2 reads FVKESK. The CDR3 loop spans 13 amino acids. The CDR3 nucleotides are TGTGCCAGCGGGCAGGGAAGTGCTGGCGAGCAGTACTTC. As protein: CASGQGSAGEQYF.

The chain has TRBV7-2 and TRBJ1-3; D perhaps matches TRBD1 (6 bases). CDR1 is SGHTA and CDR2 is FQGNSA in the germline V gene. Between the trimmed V and J ends, which lost 2 bases and 0 bases, there was a span of 11 bases. The CDR3 sequence is 16 residues long. Here the CDR3 DNA reads TGTGCCAGCAGCTTAAATGGGGGCACCTCTGGAAACACCATATATTTT. It yields the protein CASSLNGGTSGNTIYF.

CDR3 nucleotides: TGTGCCAGCAGCTTAGAATCAGGGGCTCAAGAGACCCAGTACTTC. Its translation is CASSLESGAQETQYF. This rearrangement joins TRBV7-8 to TRBJ2-5, with D tentatively TRBD1 (6 bases). CDR3 length equals 15 residues. V dropped 1 base and J dropped 2 bases, with 11 bases sitting between them. Germline V gives CDR1 SGHVS, CDR2 FQNEAQ.

The chain employs TRBV29-1 and TRBJ2-7; 11 nucleotides align to TRBD2. V dropped 7 bases and J dropped 4; count of bases not matched to a gene: 6. Germline V lookup: CDR1 SQVTM, CDR2 ANQGSEA. The CDR3 has 13 residues. The CDR3 sequence is CSARLAGLYEQYF. The CDR3 nucleotides are TGCAGCGCCCGACTAGCGGGGCTTTACGAGCAGTACTTC.

The rearrangement joins TRBV6-6 to TRBJ2-7; TRBD1 matches 8 bases. The length of the CDR3 is 14 residues. The germline V gene has CDR1 MNHNY and CDR2 SVGAGI (reference sequence). J lost 7 bases, V lost 4 bases, and 9 bases had no gene match. CDR3 nucleotide sequence: TGTGCCAGCAGTTGGTCTGACAGGGGAGGAGAGCAGTACTTC. It specifies CASSWSDRGGEQYF.

This chain uses TRBV5-4 with TRBJ1-1; D is ambiguous. V was cut by 0 bases and J by 8 bases, with 11 bases left in between. Germline-derived CDR1 and CDR2 are SGHNT and YYREEE (reference sequence). This CDR3 spans 13 amino acids. The chain's CDR3 is CASSLVGVTEAFF. CDR3 nucleotides: TGTGCCAGCAGCTTGGTAGGAGTAACCGAAGCTTTCTTT.

In the case of this clone: Distinct nucleotide sequences in the sample also encode this CDR3. The V call is TRBV30, the J call TRBJ1-6; weak D call: TRBD1 (6 bases). The V gene's germline CDR1 is GTSNPN and CDR2 SVGIG (reference sequence). The CDR3 consists of 14 residues. Trimming pared 6 bases from V and 7 bases from J, leaving 16 bases between. The CDR3 reads CACFQGGRNSPLHF. For the CDR3, the DNA is TGTGCCTGCTTCCAAGGGGGACGAAATTCACCCCTCCACTTT.

This rearrangement joins TRBV5-1 to TRBJ1-2; perhaps TRBD1 as D (5 bases). This CDR3 region has 15 residues. The V gene lost 0 bases and the J gene lost 0 bases, with 9 bases spanning the gap. CDR1 and CDR2 from the germline V gene are SGHRS and YFSETQ. This chain's CDR3 is CASSLDGASNYGYTF. CDR3 DNA: TGCGCCAGCAGCTTGGATGGGGCCTCTAACTATGGCTACACCTTC.